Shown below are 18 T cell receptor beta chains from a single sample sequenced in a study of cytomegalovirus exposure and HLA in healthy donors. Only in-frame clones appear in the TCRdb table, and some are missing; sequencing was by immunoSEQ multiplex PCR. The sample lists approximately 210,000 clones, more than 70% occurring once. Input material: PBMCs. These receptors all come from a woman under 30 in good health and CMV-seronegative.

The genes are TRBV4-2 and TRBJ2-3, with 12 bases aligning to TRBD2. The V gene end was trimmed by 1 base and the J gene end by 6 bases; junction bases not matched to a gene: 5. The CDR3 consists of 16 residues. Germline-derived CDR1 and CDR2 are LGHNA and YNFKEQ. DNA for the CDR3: TGTGCCAGCAGCCAAGTTACTAGCGGGAGGATGGATACGCAGTATTTT. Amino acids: CASSQVTSGRMDTQYF.

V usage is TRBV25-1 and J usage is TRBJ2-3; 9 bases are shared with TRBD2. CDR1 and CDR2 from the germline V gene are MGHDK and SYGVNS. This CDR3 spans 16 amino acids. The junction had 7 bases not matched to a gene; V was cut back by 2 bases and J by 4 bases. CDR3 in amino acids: CASSESSGRRADTQYF. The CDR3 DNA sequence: TGTGCCAGCAGTGAAAGCAGCGGGAGGAGGGCAGATACGCAGTATTTT.

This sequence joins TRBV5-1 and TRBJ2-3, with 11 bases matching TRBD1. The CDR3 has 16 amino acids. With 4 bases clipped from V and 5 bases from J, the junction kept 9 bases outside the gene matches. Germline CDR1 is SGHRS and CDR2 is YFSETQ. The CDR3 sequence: CASSTRTGGAIDTQYF. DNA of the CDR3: TGCGCCAGCAGCACGCGGACAGGGGGCGCGATAGATACGCAGTATTTT.

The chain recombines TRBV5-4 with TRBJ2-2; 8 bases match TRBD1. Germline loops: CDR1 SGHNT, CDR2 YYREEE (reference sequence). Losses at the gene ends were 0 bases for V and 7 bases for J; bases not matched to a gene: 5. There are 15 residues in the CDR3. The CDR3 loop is CASSLGQGRNGELFF. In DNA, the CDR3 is TGTGCCAGCAGCTTGGGACAGGGGCGCAACGGGGAGCTGTTTTTT.

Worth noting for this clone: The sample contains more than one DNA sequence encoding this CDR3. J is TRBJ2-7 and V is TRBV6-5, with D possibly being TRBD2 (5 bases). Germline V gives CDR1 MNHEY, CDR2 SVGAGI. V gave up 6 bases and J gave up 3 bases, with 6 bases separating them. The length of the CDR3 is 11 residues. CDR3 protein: CASSRDYEQYF. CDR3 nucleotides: TGTGCCAGCAGCCGGGACTACGAGCAGTACTTC.

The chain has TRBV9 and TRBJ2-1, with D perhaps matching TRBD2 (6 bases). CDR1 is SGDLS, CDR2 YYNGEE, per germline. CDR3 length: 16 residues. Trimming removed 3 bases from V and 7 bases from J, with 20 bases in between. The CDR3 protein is CASSAIERVGLNEQFF. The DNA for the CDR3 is TGTGCCAGCAGCGCGATTGAGCGGGTAGGTTTGAATGAGCAGTTCTTC.

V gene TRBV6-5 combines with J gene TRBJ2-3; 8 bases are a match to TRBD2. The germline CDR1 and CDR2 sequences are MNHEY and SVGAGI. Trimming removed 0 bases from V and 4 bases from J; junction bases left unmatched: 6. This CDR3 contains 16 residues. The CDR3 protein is CASSYSAGGPADTQYF. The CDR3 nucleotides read TGTGCCAGCAGTTACTCGGCGGGAGGTCCCGCAGATACGCAGTATTTT.

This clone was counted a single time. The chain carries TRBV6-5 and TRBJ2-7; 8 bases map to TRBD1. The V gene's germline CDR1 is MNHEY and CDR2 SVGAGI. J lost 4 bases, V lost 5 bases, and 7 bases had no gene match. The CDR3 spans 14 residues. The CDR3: CASSKPGQVYEQYF. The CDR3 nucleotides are TGTGCCAGCAGTAAACCGGGACAGGTGTACGAGCAGTACTTC.

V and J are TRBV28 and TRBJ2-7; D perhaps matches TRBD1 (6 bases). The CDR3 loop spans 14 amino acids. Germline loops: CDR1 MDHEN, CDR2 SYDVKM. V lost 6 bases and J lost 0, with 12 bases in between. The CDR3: CASSQGSSSYEQYF. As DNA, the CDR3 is TGTGCCAGCAGCCAGGGGTCTAGCTCCTACGAGCAGTACTTC.

CDR3 in amino acids: CATGQGRAYEQYF. The CDR3 DNA follows: TGTGCCACCGGACAGGGGAGAGCCTACGAGCAGTACTTC. The chain employs TRBV19 and TRBJ2-7, with 9 bases aligning to TRBD1. The CDR3 totals 13 residues. Trimming at V came to 10 bases and at J to 2 bases, leaving 6 bases not matched to a gene. CDR1 and CDR2 (germline): LNHDA, SQIVND (reference sequence).

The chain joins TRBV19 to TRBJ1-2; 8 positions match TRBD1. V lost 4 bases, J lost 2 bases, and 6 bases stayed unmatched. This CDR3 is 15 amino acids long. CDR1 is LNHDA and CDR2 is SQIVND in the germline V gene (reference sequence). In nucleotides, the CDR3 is TGTGCCAGTAGTACCAGGGACAGGAGAAACTATGGCTACACCTTC. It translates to CASSTRDRRNYGYTF.

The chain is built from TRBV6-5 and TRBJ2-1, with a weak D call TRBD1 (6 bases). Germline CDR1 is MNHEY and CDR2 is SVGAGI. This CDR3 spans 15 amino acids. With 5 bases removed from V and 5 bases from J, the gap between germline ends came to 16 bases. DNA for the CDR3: TGTGCCAGCAGTCCTTTGACAGGAATTGACAATGAGCAGTTCTTC. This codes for CASSPLTGIDNEQFF.

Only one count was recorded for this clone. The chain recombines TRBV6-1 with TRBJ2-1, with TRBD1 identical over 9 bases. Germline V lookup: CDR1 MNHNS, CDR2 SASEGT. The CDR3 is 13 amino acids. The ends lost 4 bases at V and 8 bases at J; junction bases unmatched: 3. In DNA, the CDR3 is TGTGCCAGCAGTGGACAGGGGGTTTATGAGCAGTTCTTC. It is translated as CASSGQGVYEQFF.

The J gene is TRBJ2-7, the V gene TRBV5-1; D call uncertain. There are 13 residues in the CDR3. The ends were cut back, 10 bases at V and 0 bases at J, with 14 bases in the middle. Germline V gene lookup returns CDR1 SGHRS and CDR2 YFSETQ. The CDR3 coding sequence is TGCGCCTGCCCTACCTTAATCTCCTACGAGCAGTACTTC. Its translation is CACPTLISYEQYF.

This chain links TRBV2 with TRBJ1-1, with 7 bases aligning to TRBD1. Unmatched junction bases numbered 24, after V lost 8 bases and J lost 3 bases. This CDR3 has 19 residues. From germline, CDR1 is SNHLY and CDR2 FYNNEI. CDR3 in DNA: TGTGCCAGCTTTCCCCGGGGTAGGCAGGGGGGATCTGGGGACACTGAAGCTTTCTTT. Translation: CASFPRGRQGGSGDTEAFF.

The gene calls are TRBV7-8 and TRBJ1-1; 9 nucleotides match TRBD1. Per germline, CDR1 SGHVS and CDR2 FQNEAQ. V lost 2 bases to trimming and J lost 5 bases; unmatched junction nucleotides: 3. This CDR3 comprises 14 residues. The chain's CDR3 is CASSLLQGATEAFF. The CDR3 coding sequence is TGTGCCAGCAGCTTATTACAGGGGGCTACTGAAGCTTTCTTT.

The CDR3 DNA reads as TGTGCCAGCAGCTCCTACACTAGCGGGGAAGAGACCCAGTACTTC. It codes for CASSSYTSGEETQYF. J is TRBJ2-5 and V is TRBV7-9; TRBD2 agrees at 10 bases. This CDR3 comprises 15 residues. Germline V gene lookup returns CDR1 SEHNR and CDR2 FQNEAQ (reference sequence). The junction had 5 bases not matched to a gene; V was cut back by 4 bases and J by 3 bases.

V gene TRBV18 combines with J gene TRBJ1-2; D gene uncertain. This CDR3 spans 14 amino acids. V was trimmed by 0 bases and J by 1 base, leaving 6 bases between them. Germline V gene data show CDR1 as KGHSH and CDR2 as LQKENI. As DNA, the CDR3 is TGTGCCAGCTCACCACCGTTAGATAACTATGGCTACACCTTC. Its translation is CASSPPLDNYGYTF.